The 9 T cell receptor beta chains below come from one sample, sequenced in a study of shared clonotypes between healthy human individuals. Libraries were prepared by immunoSEQ multiplex PCR; TCRdb keeps only in-frame clonotypes and omits some of them. Here the sample spans about 1 million clones, 75% being singletons. Material for sequencing was memory CD4+ T cells sorted from blood. Subset indicated: CD45RA-negative fraction. The receptors derive from a man between 18 and 35 years old in good health.

This chain links TRBV19 with TRBJ1-6; D not resolved. CDR1 LNHDA and CDR2 SQIVND come from the germline V gene (reference sequence). V lost 0 bases and J 7 bases, leaving 7 bases between the germline ends. The CDR3 loop spans 14 amino acids. The CDR3 is CASSIDRVNSPLHF. The CDR3 DNA sequence: TGTGCCAGTAGTATAGACCGTGTGAATTCACCCCTCCACTTT.

The rearrangement links TRBV7-2 to TRBJ1-2; D gene ambiguous. The CDR3 is 14 amino acids. V was pared by 5 bases and J by 1 base, with 11 bases between. CDR1 SGHTA and CDR2 FQGNSA come from the germline V gene. CDR3 protein: CASSVMTVNYGYTF. The DNA of the CDR3 is TGTGCCAGCAGCGTAATGACGGTTAACTATGGCTACACCTTC. The full variable domain, rest sourced from reference TRBV7-2 and TRBJ1-2, is GAGVSQSPSNKVTEKGKDVELRCDPISGHTALYWYRQSLGQGLEFLIYFQGNSAPDKSGLPSDRFSAERTGGSVSTLTIQRTQQEDSAVYLCASSVMTVNYGYTFGSGTRLTVV.

As concerns this clone: The identical CDR3 is also encoded by other nucleotide sequences in the sample. This chain uses TRBV7-2 with TRBJ2-7; no firm D call. Germline V gene lookup returns CDR1 SGHTA and CDR2 FQGNSA. The CDR3 extends over 13 amino acids. V lost 0 bases, J lost 3 bases, and 6 bases lay in between. The CDR3 bases are TGTGCCAGCAGCTTAGCAGGGATCTACGAGCAGTACTTC. This encodes CASSLAGIYEQYF. Drawing the rest from reference TRBV7-2 and TRBJ2-7, the complete variable domain is GAGVSQSPSNKVTEKGKDVELRCDPISGHTALYWYRQSLGQGLEFLIYFQGNSAPDKSGLPSDRFSAERTGGSVSTLTIQRTQQEDSAVYLCASSLAGIYEQYFGPGTRLTVT.

The chain uses TRBV11-2 and TRBJ1-1; maybe TRBD1 (6 bases). Trimming shortened V by 5 bases and J by 4 bases, and 17 bases separated the two germline ends. CDR3 length equals 15 residues. Germline CDR1 SGHAT, CDR2 FQNNGV. DNA for the CDR3: TGTGCCAGCAGCGGGTACACAGGGCGGCCCACTGAAGCTTTCTTT. Residues: CASSGYTGRPTEAFF. Using reference TRBV11-2 and TRBJ1-1 for the parts outside the CDR3, the full variable domain is EAGVAQSPRYKIIEKRQSVAFWCNPISGHATLYWYQQILGQGPKLLIQFQNNGVVDDSQLPKDRFSAERLKGVDSTLKIQPAKLEDSAVYLCASSGYTGRPTEAFFGQGTRLTVV.

The genes are TRBV29-1 and TRBJ2-7; TRBD1 might be the D (5 bases). V was shortened by 3 bases and J by 2 bases, with 11 bases between the two germline ends. From germline, CDR1 is SQVTM and CDR2 ANQGSEA. The CDR3 consists of 13 residues. In DNA form, the CDR3 reads TGCAGCGTTGATGGGGCAGGAGCCTACGAGCAGTACTTC. Translating it yields CSVDGAGAYEQYF.

V usage is TRBV5-1 and J usage is TRBJ2-7; no definite D call. Germline lookup yields CDR1 SGHRS and CDR2 YFSETQ. The CDR3 is made up of 15 amino acids. V shed 7 bases and J shed 0 bases, with 17 bases lying between them. The DNA for the CDR3 is TGCGCCAGCTCCCCGCCCGTTTACAGCTCCTACGAGCAGTACTTC. Its translation: CASSPPVYSSYEQYF.

The rearrangement uses TRBV6-4 and TRBJ2-7, with 8 positions matching TRBD1. Germline V gene sequence: CDR1 MRHNA, CDR2 SNTAGT. The CDR3 runs to 12 residues. V shed 6 bases and J 5 bases; nucleotides not matched to a gene: 3. The CDR3 DNA reads TGTGCCAGCAGACAGGGGGTGGACGAGCAGTACTTC. Its translation is CASRQGVDEQYF.

Only one count was recorded for this clone. This chain uses TRBV5-1 with TRBJ2-3, with D hard to call. The V end lost 0 bases, the J end lost 6 bases, and 11 bases lay between the germline ends. The CDR3 is made up of 14 amino acids. Germline-derived CDR1 and CDR2 are SGHRS and YFSETQ. The CDR3 nucleotides read TGCGCCAGCAGCTTGGCATCCTTAAGGGATACGCAGTATTTT. Protein product: CASSLASLRDTQYF.

The genes are TRBV7-9 and TRBJ1-5; tentatively, D is TRBD1 (5 bases). The V end was cut by 5 bases, the J end by 6 bases, with 20 bases between. The CDR3 is 16 amino acids. From germline, CDR1 is SEHNR and CDR2 FQNEAQ (reference sequence). CDR3 residues: CASSPGRETRGQPQHF. The CDR3 coding sequence is TGTGCCAGCAGCCCAGGGCGAGAAACCCGCGGTCAGCCCCAGCATTTT.